The 32 T cell receptor beta chains in this list originate from one sample, sequenced in a study of blood T cell repertoires in COVID-19. TCRdb's copy holds only in-frame clones and misses some; the assay was immunoSEQ multiplex PCR. The data contain about 300,000 clones, 70% to 90% of them seen just once; the ten biggest clones take up about 4.2%. The sequenced sample consisted of PBMCs or T cells enriched from blood (not recorded which). Source of these receptors: a man aged 25-45 years who had recovered from COVID-19.

The CDR3 sequence: CASSLSPGQFYGYTF. As DNA, the CDR3 is TGTGCCAGCAGTTTATCGCCTGGACAGTTCTATGGCTACACCTTC. The chain combines TRBV27 with TRBJ1-2; maybe TRBD1 (6 bases). This CDR3 is built from 15 residues. Germline loops: CDR1 MNHEY, CDR2 SMNVEV (reference sequence). V was cut by 0 bases and J by 4 bases, with 12 bases left in between.

In this sample, this clone turned up once. The gene calls are TRBV4-1 and TRBJ1-5; 7 bases match TRBD1. V shed 4 bases and J 0 bases; nucleotides not matched to a gene: 9. From germline, CDR1 is MGHRA and CDR2 YSYEKL. The CDR3 length is 17 residues. CDR3 in DNA: TGCGCCAGCAGCCCAGTCGACAGGGCATATAGCAATCAGCCCCAGCATTTT. It encodes CASSPVDRAYSNQPQHF.

This chain joins TRBV5-1 and TRBJ1-1; possible D gene TRBD1, 6 bases. Germline CDR1 and CDR2: SGHRS and YFSETQ. V lost 2 bases to trimming and J lost 3 bases, with 8 bases between them. The CDR3 length is 13 residues. CDR3: CASSLNRDTEAFF. The DNA for the CDR3 is TGCGCCAGCAGCTTAAACAGGGACACTGAAGCTTTCTTT.

This rearrangement joins TRBV7-9 to TRBJ2-2; no clear D. The CDR3 extends over 12 amino acids. The germline CDR1 and CDR2 sequences are SEHNR and FQNEAQ (reference sequence). V was shortened by 9 bases and J by 5 bases, with 10 bases between the two germline ends. CDR3 protein: CARPSETGELFF. CDR3 nucleotide sequence: TGTGCCAGACCCTCGGAGACCGGGGAGCTGTTTTTT.

The chain combines TRBV4-1 with TRBJ2-7, with 8 bases aligning to TRBD2. This CDR3 contains 15 residues. J gave up 4 bases and V 3 bases, and 8 bases lay outside the gene matches. CDR1 is MGHRA, CDR2 YSYEKL, per germline. CDR3: CASSQGIAGLYEQYF. DNA of the CDR3: TGCGCCAGCAGCCAGGGGATAGCGGGGTTATACGAGCAGTACTTC.

V and J are TRBV4-1 and TRBJ1-5, with D maybe TRBD1 (6 bases). The CDR3 is 15 residues long. Looked up from germline, CDR1 is MGHRA and CDR2 is YSYEKL. The V end lost 0 bases, the J end lost 7 bases, and 13 bases lay between the germline ends. The chain's CDR3 is CASSQDNDRLQPQHF. CDR3 bases: TGCGCCAGCAGCCAAGATAACGACAGGTTGCAGCCCCAGCATTTT.

The chain joins TRBV21-1 to TRBJ1-5; the D call TRBD1 from the table was never checked on the DNA. TRBV21-1 is marked as a pseudogene. The CDR3 runs to 13 residues. CDR3 nucleotide sequence: TGTGCCAGATCCCACAGGGACCGTCAGCCCCAGCATTTT. Its protein is CARSHRDRQPQHF.

The genes are TRBV6-5 and TRBJ1-4, with D uncertain. CDR1 is MNHEY and CDR2 is SVGAGI in the germline V gene. Trimming took 5 bases from V and 2 from J, leaving 9 bases between them. The CDR3 is 14 residues long. The CDR3 DNA reads TGTGCCAGCAGTCTGGGCAACACTAATGAAAAACTGTTTTTT. Protein sequence: CASSLGNTNEKLFF.

The chain links TRBV5-4 to TRBJ2-7; 8 nucleotides line up with TRBD2. Germline lookup yields CDR1 SGHNT and CDR2 YYREEE (reference sequence). CDR3 length equals 15 residues. Trimming removed 4 bases from V and 6 bases from J; junction bases left unmatched: 12. The CDR3 is CASSTRGLAGIEQYF. The DNA of the CDR3 is TGTGCCAGCAGCACCCGTGGGCTAGCGGGTATCGAGCAGTACTTC.

This chain connects TRBV28 to TRBJ2-2; D perhaps matches TRBD2 (5 bases). The V end lost 5 bases, the J end lost 2 bases, and 15 bases lay between the germline ends. Germline V gene lookup returns CDR1 MDHEN and CDR2 SYDVKM. The CDR3 sequence is 16 residues long. The CDR3 DNA reads as TGTGCCAGCAGTCATCAAACCGGGGTTAACACCGGGGAGCTGTTTTTT. This translates into CASSHQTGVNTGELFF.

The rearrangement uses TRBV24-1 and TRBJ2-3, with 11 bases that match TRBD1. Unmatched junction bases numbered 6, after V lost 7 bases and J lost 4 bases. The length of the CDR3 is 15 residues. The germline V gene encodes CDR1 KGHDR and CDR2 SFDVKD. Written as DNA, the CDR3 is TGTGCCACCAGAGGACAGGGGGCATTTGCAGATACGCAGTATTTT. Amino acid sequence: CATRGQGAFADTQYF.

The chain links TRBV19 to TRBJ2-5; D perhaps matches TRBD2 (7 bases). The CDR3 contains 14 residues. Per germline, CDR1 LNHDA and CDR2 SQIVND (reference sequence). Trimming shortened V by 7 bases and J by 5 bases, and 17 bases separated the two germline ends. This CDR3 reads CASTGGGAGETQYF. Written as DNA, the CDR3 is TGTGCCAGTACTGGCGGGGGCGCGGGGGAGACCCAGTACTTC. The full variable domain, completed using reference TRBV19 and TRBJ2-5, is DGGITQSPKYLFRKEGQNVTLSCEQNLNHDAMYWYRQDPGQGLRLIYYSQIVNDFQKGDIAEGYSVSREKKESFPLTVTSAQKNPTAFYLCASTGGGAGETQYFGPGTRLLVL.

The chain has TRBV5-5 and TRBJ2-7; possibly TRBD2 for D (5 bases). This CDR3 has 14 residues. The V end was cut by 3 bases, the J end by 6 bases, with 16 bases between. Per germline, CDR1 SGHKS and CDR2 YYEKEE (reference sequence). CDR3 region: CASSSQIGLGEQYF. CDR3 coding DNA: TGTGCCAGCAGCTCCCAAATTGGACTTGGCGAGCAGTACTTC.

J is TRBJ1-6 and V is TRBV7-8; D possibly corresponds to TRBD1 (5 bases). Trimming took off 3 bases at V and 7 bases at J, with 16 bases between the two ends. There are 16 residues in the CDR3. CDR1 and CDR2 (germline): SGHVS, FQNEAQ. CDR3 amino acids: CASSFRGQNNNSPLHF. CDR3 sequence (DNA): TGTGCCAGCAGCTTCAGAGGACAAAACAACAATTCACCCCTCCACTTT.

The chain has TRBV24-1 and TRBJ1-2; 7 nucleotides match TRBD1. Germline assignment: CDR1 KGHDR and CDR2 SFDVKD. V lost 7 bases to trimming and J lost 7 bases; unmatched junction nucleotides: 8. The CDR3 runs 13 residues. CDR3 DNA: TGTGCCACCAGAGACACTGGGACAGCTGGCTACACCTTC. Encoded protein: CATRDTGTAGYTF.

The V and J genes are TRBV6-5 and TRBJ1-2, with TRBD1 identical over 7 bases. This CDR3 comprises 15 residues. The trim removed 5 bases at V and 4 bases at J, leaving 10 bases unmatched. Germline V gene sequence: CDR1 MNHEY, CDR2 SVGAGI. The CDR3 region has the DNA TGTGCCAGCAGTCCCCCTCGACAGGGACCCTATGGCTACACCTTC. Protein product: CASSPPRQGPYGYTF.

The chain carries TRBV9 and TRBJ2-2, with no clear D. The germline V gene encodes CDR1 SGDLS and CDR2 YYNGEE. This CDR3 contains 13 residues. Trimming stripped 0 bases from V and 3 bases from J, with 3 bases between. CDR3 amino acids: CASSVEHTGELFF. The CDR3 DNA is TGTGCCAGCAGCGTAGAGCACACCGGGGAGCTGTTTTTT.

V and J are TRBV14 and TRBJ1-1; D is perhaps TRBD1 (6 bases). The CDR3 is 11 amino acids. The germline V gene has CDR1 SGHDN and CDR2 FVKESK. The V and J ends lost 5 bases and 11 bases respectively, with 12 bases between them. This CDR3 is CASSSGRGAFF. The DNA for the CDR3 is TGTGCCAGCAGCTCCGGCAGGGGTGCTTTCTTT.

The chain is built from TRBV14 and TRBJ1-6, with D maybe TRBD1 (6 bases). Trimming cost V 5 bases and J 9 bases, with 17 bases left between them. CDR1 is SGHDN and CDR2 is FVKESK in the germline V gene. The length of the CDR3 is 15 residues. CDR3 amino acids: CASSSVGGAFSPLHF. The CDR3 DNA sequence: TGTGCCAGCAGCTCAGTAGGGGGTGCGTTTTCACCCCTCCACTTT.

The rearrangement links TRBV7-2 to TRBJ1-3; a weak D match, TRBD1 (6 bases). The CDR3 sequence is 11 residues long. Germline lookup yields CDR1 SGHTA and CDR2 FQGNSA. V lost 6 bases and J lost 15, with 15 bases in between. CDR3 in DNA: TGTGCCAGCAGTTTTGGACAGTTAACATATTTT. Translated: CASSFGQLTYF.

This rearrangement joins TRBV29-1 to TRBJ2-7, with 10 bases identical to TRBD2. CDR1 and CDR2 (germline): SQVTM, ANQGSEA. CDR3 size: 14 residues. The trim removed 3 bases at V and 2 bases at J, leaving 4 bases unmatched. The CDR3 DNA is TGCAGCGTTGAGGCTAGCGGGAGCACCTACGAGCAGTACTTC. It is translated as CSVEASGSTYEQYF.

V and J are TRBV29-1 and TRBJ2-3, with D possibly being TRBD2 (7 bases). Germline V gives CDR1 SQVTM, CDR2 ANQGSEA. The V gene lost 4 bases and the J gene lost 5 bases, with 19 bases spanning the gap. The CDR3 has 15 residues. CDR3 sequence (DNA): TGCAGCGTTGTCACCACGGGGGGCTTTCAAGATACGCAGTATTTT. This sequence encodes CSVVTTGGFQDTQYF.

Points on this clone: Other DNA sequences in the same sample also yield this CDR3. The gene calls are TRBV6-5 and TRBJ2-7, with a weak D call TRBD2 (6 bases). Per the germline V gene, CDR1 is MNHEY and CDR2 is SVGAGI. The germline V and J ends were trimmed by 0 bases and 1 base, with 7 bases remaining between them. The CDR3 is 14 amino acids. CDR3 in amino acids: CASSYSGGSYEQYF. In DNA, the CDR3 is TGTGCCAGCAGTTACTCGGGGGGATCCTACGAGCAGTACTTC.

The chain carries TRBV7-2 and TRBJ2-1, with D maybe TRBD2 (6 bases). V shed 2 bases and J shed 3 bases, with 11 bases lying between them. Per germline, CDR1 SGHTA and CDR2 FQGNSA. This CDR3 has 15 residues. CDR3 sequence: CASSLRAGHYNEQFF. The CDR3 region has the DNA TGTGCCAGCAGCTTAAGGGCGGGGCACTACAATGAGCAGTTCTTC. The full variable domain, rest sourced from reference TRBV7-2 and TRBJ2-1, is GAGVSQSPSNKVTEKGKDVELRCDPISGHTALYWYRQSLGQGLEFLIYFQGNSAPDKSGLPSDRFSAERTGGSVSTLTIQRTQQEDSAVYLCASSLRAGHYNEQFFGPGTRLTVL.

The V call is TRBV11-3, the J call TRBJ2-3, with TRBD1 as a possible D gene (5 bases). The V gene's germline CDR1 is SGHNT and CDR2 YENEEA. The CDR3 consists of 17 residues. The V and J ends lost 2 bases and 3 bases respectively, with 18 bases between them. CDR3 sequence: CASSLCDGWHRTDTQYF. In DNA, the CDR3 is TGTGCCAGCAGCTTATGTGACGGGTGGCACAGGACAGATACGCAGTATTTT.

V and J are TRBV11-2 and TRBJ1-2, with TRBD1 identical over 9 bases. With 2 bases clipped from V and 4 bases from J, the junction kept 5 bases outside the gene matches. The germline CDR1 and CDR2 sequences are SGHAT and FQNNGV. CDR3 length equals 15 residues. The CDR3 bases are TGTGCCAGCAGCTTAAGGGACAGGGTTTTCTATGGCTACACCTTC. It codes for CASSLRDRVFYGYTF. Looking up the rest from reference TRBV11-2 and TRBJ1-2 gives the full variable domain: EAGVAQSPRYKIIEKRQSVAFWCNPISGHATLYWYQQILGQGPKLLIQFQNNGVVDDSQLPKDRFSAERLKGVDSTLKIQPAKLEDSAVYLCASSLRDRVFYGYTFGSGTRLTVV.

V gene TRBV10-1 combines with J gene TRBJ1-1, with 8 bases that match TRBD1. This CDR3 region has 14 residues. Trimming removed 6 bases from V and 5 bases from J; junction bases left unmatched: 8. From germline, CDR1 is WNHNN and CDR2 SYGVQD (reference sequence). The chain's CDR3 is CASRPGGASTEAFF. In nucleotides, the CDR3 is TGCGCCAGCAGACCAGGGGGCGCGAGTACTGAAGCTTTCTTT.

This clone occurred a few times. V is TRBV7-9 and J is TRBJ1-1; no clear D. The CDR3 contains 13 residues. CDR1 and CDR2 (germline): SEHNR, FQNEAQ (reference sequence). Trimming stripped 5 bases from V and 11 bases from J, with 18 bases between. The CDR3 DNA sequence: TGTGCCAGCAGCCCGCCACGGAGGGTAGGTGCTTTCTTT. It specifies CASSPPRRVGAFF. Looking up the rest from reference TRBV7-9 and TRBJ1-1 gives the full variable domain: DTGVSQNPRHKITKRGQNVTFRCDPISEHNRLYWYRQTLGQGPEFLTYFQNEAQLEKSRLLSDRFSAERPKGSFSTLEIQRTEQGDSAMYLCASSPPRRVGAFFGQGTRLTVV.

This clone has a single count. CDR3 amino acids: CASSTAGGNQPQHF. CDR3 sequence (DNA): TGTGCCAGCAGCACCGCAGGGGGGAATCAGCCCCAGCATTTT. The chain combines TRBV28 with TRBJ1-5; 7 nucleotides match TRBD1. The CDR3 consists of 14 residues. Germline V lookup: CDR1 MDHEN, CDR2 SYDVKM. V was clipped by 6 bases and J by 4 bases; unmatched bases: 6. The entire variable domain, with the rest obtained from reference TRBV28 and TRBJ1-5, is as follows: DVKVTQSSRYLVKRTGEKVFLECVQDMDHENMFWYRQDPGLGLRLIYFSYDVKMKEKGDIPEGYSVSREKKERFSLILESASTNQTSMYLCASSTAGGNQPQHFGDGTRLSIL.

This rearrangement joins TRBV19 to TRBJ2-5; tentatively, D is TRBD2 (6 bases). Trimming took 5 bases from V and 2 from J, leaving 27 bases between them. This CDR3 has 19 amino acids. Germline lookup yields CDR1 LNHDA and CDR2 SQIVND (reference sequence). The CDR3 loop reads CASSWGSPIQGGEQETQYF. CDR3 in DNA: TGTGCCAGTAGTTGGGGCAGCCCCATTCAAGGAGGGGAGCAAGAGACCCAGTACTTC.

J is TRBJ1-5 and V is TRBV28; D possibly corresponds to TRBD1 (5 bases). This CDR3 has 12 residues. In germline, CDR1 is MDHEN, CDR2 SYDVKM. V was shortened by 6 bases and J by 9 bases, with 12 bases between the two germline ends. CDR3 sequence (DNA): TGTGCCAGCAGCTTGCTCGGGGGGCCCCAGCATTTT. Protein product: CASSLLGGPQHF.

V is TRBV6-5 and J is TRBJ2-7; perhaps TRBD1 as D (5 bases). Trimming took 8 bases from V and 2 from J, leaving 13 bases between them. The CDR3 covers 13 residues. CDR1 is MNHEY, CDR2 SVGAGI, per germline. CDR3 sequence (DNA): TGTGCCAGCCTTGGTGCAGGGACCTACGAGCAGTACTTC. Translated, it gives CASLGAGTYEQYF.